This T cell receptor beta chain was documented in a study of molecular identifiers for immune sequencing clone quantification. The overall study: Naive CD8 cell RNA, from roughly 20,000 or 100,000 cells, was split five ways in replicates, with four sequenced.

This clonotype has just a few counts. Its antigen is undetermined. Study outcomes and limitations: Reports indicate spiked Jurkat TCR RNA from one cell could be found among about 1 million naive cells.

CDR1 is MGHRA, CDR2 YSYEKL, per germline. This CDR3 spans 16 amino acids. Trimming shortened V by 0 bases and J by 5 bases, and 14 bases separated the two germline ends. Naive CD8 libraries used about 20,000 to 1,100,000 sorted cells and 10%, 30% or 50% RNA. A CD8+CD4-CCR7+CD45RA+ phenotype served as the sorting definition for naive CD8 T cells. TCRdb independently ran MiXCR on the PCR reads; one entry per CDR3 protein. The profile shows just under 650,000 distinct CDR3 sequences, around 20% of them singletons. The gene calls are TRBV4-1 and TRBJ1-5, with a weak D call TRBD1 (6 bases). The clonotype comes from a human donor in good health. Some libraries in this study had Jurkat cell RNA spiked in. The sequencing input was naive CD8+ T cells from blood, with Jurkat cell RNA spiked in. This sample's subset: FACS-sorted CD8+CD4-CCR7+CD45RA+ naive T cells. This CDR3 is CASSQEVPGAHQPQHF. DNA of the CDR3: TGCGCCAGCAGCCAAGAGGTTCCGGGGGCGCATCAGCCCCAGCATTTT.